A selection of T cell receptor beta chains follows, all from one sample in a study of T-cell reconstitution after alpha-beta-depleted transplantation in children. TCRdb reprocessed the PCR reads via MiXCR and lists one record per CDR3 protein. The sample records about 240,000 distinct CDR3 sequences, about 12% being singletons. The sequences come from PBMCs from the stem cell graft donor, collected from the stem cell graft. These receptor sequences come from a human donor who donated a stem cell graft to a child with acute lymphoblastic leukemia. CDR3s include the opening cysteine and the closing phenylalanine or tryptophan. Each record gives: CDR3 protein, J gene, V gene, CDR3 length, clone size. The size of a clone is reported for some rows only, either as once, few or many, or as a class for expanded clones.

CASTTANQPQHF TRBJ1-5 TRBV6-1 12 many
CASSLQGLYNEQFF TRBJ2-1 TRBV7-6 14 many
CSAHASSYEQYF TRBJ2-7 TRBV20-1 12 many
CASSLDSSMSEAFF TRBJ1-1 TRBV11-2 14 many
CASSSRGGFTEAFF TRBJ1-1 TRBV5-6 14 many
CASKKISVGTSGSHSLGRQETQYF TRBJ2-5 TRBV14 24 NA
CASSLSGTSGITDTQYF TRBJ2-3 TRBV6-1 17 many
CASSLRAPSSYNEQFF TRBJ2-1 TRBV7-2 16 many
CATSEPGPTDTQYF TRBJ2-3 TRBV24-1 14 many
CASSPGLHTSTDTQYF TRBJ2-3 TRBV18 16 many
CSATRDRAYEQYF TRBJ2-7 TRBV29-1 13 many
CAWSGLGTEAFF TRBJ1-1 TRBV30 12 many
CASSLQGRNTEAFF TRBJ1-1 TRBV7-2 14 many
CASSYGQGSQPQHF TRBJ1-5 TRBV6-5 14 many
CASALDAAAQPRAFF TRBJ1-1 TRBV28 15 many
CASSHLNPTAHGGYTF TRBJ1-2 TRBV3-1 16 many
CASSASGTGSTDTQYF TRBJ2-3 TRBV9 16 many
CASSFTLNRGTETQYF TRBJ2-5 TRBV7-6 16 NA
CASSSSRGTYNEQFF TRBJ2-1 TRBV5-1 15 NA
CASSYTSTRYNEQFF TRBJ2-1 TRBV6-2/TRBV6-3 15 many
CASSSGGDRDTQYF TRBJ2-3 TRBV6-1 14 many
CASRRGTGNYEQYF TRBJ2-7 TRBV12-3/TRBV12-4 14 many
CSASLAGIQETQYF TRBJ2-5 TRBV20-1 14 NA
CASCPVGSYNEQFF TRBJ2-1 TRBV27 14 many
CSAPRQANQPQHF TRBJ1-5 TRBV20-1 13 many
CSAGRTGYSNQPQHF TRBJ1-5 TRBV20-1 15 many
CASRPIAGGSETQYF TRBJ2-5 TRBV5-1 15 many
CAICLFNWRAPSTGGLFF TRBJ2-2 TRBV2 18 NA
CASSLTYFYEQYF TRBJ2-7 TRBV27 13 many
CSARDPGGTQYF TRBJ2-5 TRBV20-1 12 many
CASSLETTSGAGELFF TRBJ2-2 TRBV7-2 16 many
CASSLVSAGSYNEQFF TRBJ2-1 TRBV11-2 16 many
CSVERRAGWDGYTF TRBJ1-2 TRBV29-1 14 NA
CASSMNRDRGVEKLFF TRBJ1-4 TRBV7-9 16 many
CASGKRGVTDTQYF TRBJ2-3 TRBV12-3/TRBV12-4 14 many
CASSSGLRGTQYF TRBJ2-3 TRBV27 13 many
CASSFPSDRGLWEQYF TRBJ2-7 TRBV5-1 16 NA
CASSWGLAADTSTDTQYF TRBJ2-3 TRBV5-1 18 many
CASSQGLAGVPYEQYF TRBJ2-7 TRBV7-2 16 many
CASSAQYEQYF TRBJ2-7 TRBV2 11 NA
CASSPRSSYEKLFF TRBJ1-4 TRBV19 14 many
CSAPATAHYGYTF TRBJ1-2 TRBV20-1 13 many
CASSLVPGSDTEAFF TRBJ1-1 TRBV7-2 15 many
CASSKIAGMNTGELFF TRBJ2-2 TRBV7-2 16 many
CATSRDLHRGQPQHF TRBJ1-5 TRBV15 15 many
CSVEGRQGSSYEQYF TRBJ2-7 TRBV29-1 15 many
CASREQVGGTVTQYF TRBJ2-3 TRBV6-1 15 many